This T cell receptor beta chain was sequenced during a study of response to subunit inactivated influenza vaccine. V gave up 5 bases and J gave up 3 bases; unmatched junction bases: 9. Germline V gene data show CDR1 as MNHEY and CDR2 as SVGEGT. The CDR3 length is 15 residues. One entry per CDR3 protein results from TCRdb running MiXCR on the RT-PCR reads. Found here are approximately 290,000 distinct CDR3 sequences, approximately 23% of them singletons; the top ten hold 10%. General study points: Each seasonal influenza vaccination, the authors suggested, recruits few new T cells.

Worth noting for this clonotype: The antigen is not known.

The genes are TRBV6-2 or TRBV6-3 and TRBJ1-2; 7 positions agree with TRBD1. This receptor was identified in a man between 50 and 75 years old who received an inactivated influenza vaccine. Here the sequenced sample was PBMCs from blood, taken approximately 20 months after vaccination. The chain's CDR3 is CASSGSTGRHYGYTF. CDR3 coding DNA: TGTGCCAGCAGTGGATCGACAGGGAGGCACTATGGCTACACCTTC.